This T cell receptor beta chain comes out of a study of blood T cell repertoires in COVID-19. TCRdb's copy holds only in-frame clones and misses some; the assay was immunoSEQ multiplex PCR. Found here are approximately 140,000 clones, 80% to 90% of them singletons; the top ten hold 2.3%. Per the germline V gene, CDR1 is SGDLS and CDR2 is YYNGEE. Losses at the gene ends were 0 bases for V and 2 bases for J; bases not matched to a gene: 5. The CDR3 runs to 15 residues. Material for sequencing was PBMCs or T cells enriched from blood (not recorded which). The sequence was collected from a woman between 50 and 59 years old who had recovered from COVID-19. The chain carries TRBV9 and TRBJ2-7; 7 nucleotides match TRBD2. CDR3 coding DNA: TGTGCCAGCAGCGTAGGTATGGGGGGGACCTACGAGCAGTACTTC. It encodes CASSVGMGGTYEQYF.